A selection of T cell receptor beta chains follows, all from one sample in a study of shared clonotypes between healthy human individuals. Sequencing used immunoSEQ multiplex PCR; TCRdb keeps in-frame clones, though not all of them. The profile shows nearly 1,000,000 clones, about 80% of them singletons. The material sequenced was memory CD4+ T cells sorted from blood. All receptors derive from a man aged 18 to 35 in good health. The conserved cysteine and the conserved F or W are not part of the CDR3 here.

J gene,V gene,CDR3 protein
TRBJ1-2,TRBV6-1,ASSEWTGANYGYT
TRBJ2-3,TRBV27,ASKSDTSTDTQY
TRBJ2-7,TRBV2,ASSYTSAGTYEQY
TRBJ2-5,TRBV25-1,ASRRETQY
TRBJ1-4,TRBV5-4,ASSFNHGDNEKLF
TRBJ2-1,TRBV18,ASSQNGGPYNEQF
TRBJ2-2,TRBV11-2,ASSLRRASERVAGELF
TRBJ2-3,TRBV5-1,ASSLAGHPDRDTQY
TRBJ2-5,TRBV5-1,ASSFAGLETQY
TRBJ2-1,TRBV9,ASSVDATSYNEQF
TRBJ2-7,TRBV30,AWSPAAYEQY
TRBJ1-4,TRBV5-1,ASSQGMNEKLF
TRBJ2-7,TRBV19,ASSTGTAPYSYEQY
TRBJ2-3,TRBV15,ATSREGDRSTDTQY
TRBJ2-7,TRBV4-1,ASSLLGTSGSYEQY
TRBJ1-6,TRBV5-4,ASSRDRYSPLH
TRBJ2-5,TRBV7-8,ASSFKGGGQETQY
TRBJ1-4,TRBV4-1,ASSQSGGQGNEKLF
TRBJ2-7,TRBV6-1,ASSEGTSGSHEQY
TRBJ2-7,TRBV13,ASSLAREGEQY
TRBJ2-2,TRBV11-2,ASSPGITGELF
TRBJ1-2,TRBV19,ASATPRGHNYGYT
TRBJ1-5,TRBV19,ASSIGQDHQPQH
TRBJ1-2,TRBV6-6,ASSYSVAIEYGYT
TRBJ2-7,TRBV4-1,ASSQDRLASYEQY
TRBJ2-1,TRBV15,ATSRDPPTSGKNEQF
TRBJ1-4,TRBV25-1,ASTPGQGHEKLF
TRBJ1-1,TRBV6-6,ASSYLGQGSIEAF
TRBJ2-3,TRBV11-2,ASSLGQGHSTDTQY
TRBJ2-2,TRBV5-4,ASSIGVAANTGELF
TRBJ2-1,TRBV7-9,ASSSASDNEQF
TRBJ2-1,TRBV2,ASRETPYNEQF
TRBJ1-1,TRBV19,ASSTNGQWGNTEAF
TRBJ2-5,TRBV7-7,ASSSLTSGGAETQY
TRBJ2-7,TRBV5-4,ASSLVGQATYEQY
TRBJ2-2,TRBV7-7,ASSPGLAATGELF
TRBJ2-2,TRBV10-3,AISDPRGGLNTGELF
TRBJ1-5,TRBV6-5,ASSSQGAGNQPQH
TRBJ1-6,TRBV28,ASSDTGTGLNSPLH
TRBJ2-5,TRBV18,ASSPQRTVLGETQY
TRBJ1-1,TRBV7-9,ATRGSNTEAF
TRBJ1-1,TRBV6-5,ASSYGQGATEAF
TRBJ2-2,TRBV5-6,ASSLLAGVLNTGELF
TRBJ2-2,TRBV9,ASSVTGSGRTGELF
TRBJ2-7,TRBV10-3,AISGADRDEQY
TRBJ1-2,TRBV2,ASSGGEKYGYT
TRBJ2-3,TRBV11-2,ASSLGGNTDTQY
TRBJ1-5,TRBV28,ASSSGQVGNQPQH
TRBJ2-7,TRBV19,ASSIRPGSYEQY
TRBJ2-2,TRBV5-6,ASSLRTVNTGTGELF
TRBJ1-6,TRBV19,ASQRGGARNSPLH
TRBJ2-7,TRBV5-3,ARSLTSGGAFYEQY
TRBJ2-1,TRBV6-6,ASSYSRGRNEQF
TRBJ1-2,TRBV18,ASSPNPGQGSGYT